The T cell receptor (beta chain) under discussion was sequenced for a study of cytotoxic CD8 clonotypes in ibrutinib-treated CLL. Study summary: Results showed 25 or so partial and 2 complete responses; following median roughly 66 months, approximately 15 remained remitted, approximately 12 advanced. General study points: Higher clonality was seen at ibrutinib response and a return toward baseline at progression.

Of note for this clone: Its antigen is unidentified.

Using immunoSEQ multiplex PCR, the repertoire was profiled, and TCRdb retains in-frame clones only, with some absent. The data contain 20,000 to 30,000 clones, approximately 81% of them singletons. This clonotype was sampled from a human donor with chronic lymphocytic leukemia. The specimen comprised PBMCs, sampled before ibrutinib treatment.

The CDR3 coding sequence is TGTGCCTGGAGGGAGTCTACCTCCGCCACAGATACGCAGTATTTT. Translation: CAWRESTSATDTQYF. The rearrangement uses TRBV30 and TRBJ2-3; no reliable D call. This CDR3 is built from 15 residues. Germline V lookup: CDR1 GTSNPN, CDR2 SVGIG (reference sequence). V gave up 3 bases and J gave up 2 bases, with 15 bases separating them. The entire variable domain, with the rest obtained from reference TRBV30 and TRBJ2-3, is as follows: SQTIHQWPATLVQPVGSPLSLECTVEGTSNPNLYWYRQAAGRGLQLLFYSVGIGQISSEVPQNLSASRPQDRQFILSSKKLLLSDSGFYLCAWRESTSATDTQYFGPGTRLTVL.